This T cell receptor beta chain was profiled in a study of T cells in Graves' hyperthyroidism and ophthalmopathy. The CDR3 runs 15 residues. Germline V CDR1 and CDR2: SNHLY, FYNNEI. From RNA transcripts, TCR beta CDR3 regions were amplified. A first-round RT-PCR of the TCR CDR3 used the HTBI primer set. TCRdb reprocessed the multiplex PCR reads with MiXCR, giving one entry per CDR3 protein. The table lists about 640,000 distinct CDR3 sequences, around 13% of them singletons, with around an eighth in the top ten. This clonotype was counted many times. The junction and the germline gene differ at one end; a read error may be behind it.

The chain recombines TRBV2 with TRBJ2-1, with a weak D call TRBD2 (6 bases). What was sequenced was blood. The source is a woman aged 50 to 60 with Graves' ophthalmopathy. The CDR3 region has the DNA TGTGCCAGCAGTGAAGAGCGGGTCTCCTACAATGAGCAGCTCTTC. Translated: CASSEERVSYNEQLF.